This is a list of T cell receptor beta chains from one sample in a study of CD8 T cells in ankylosing spondylitis. Each CDR3 protein gets one entry after TCRdb re-called the 5' RACE reads with MiXCR. The sample lists about 200,000 distinct CDR3 sequences, around 25% occurring once. The sequenced sample consisted of blood, either unsorted or a sorted T cell fraction (not recorded which). These receptor sequences come from a male donor with ankylosing spondylitis or in good health (not recorded which). The CDR3 runs from the conserved cysteine through the conserved F or W. The D gene is left open where the match is weak. The listing skips clone size in some rows; elsewhere it reads once, few, many or a size class.

clone_size,j_call,cdr3_length,v_call,d_call,cdr3_nt,cdr3_aa
-,TRBJ2-3,15,TRBV7-2,-,TGTGCCAGCAGCCCGTCCGGCGGCGGGGCAGATACGCAGTATTTT,CASSPSGGGADTQYF
many,TRBJ2-5,12,TRBV7-9,-,TGTGCCAGCAGCTTAGTCGGGGAGACCCAGTACTTC,CASSLVGETQYF
many,TRBJ2-7,16,TRBV27,TRBD1,TGTGCCAGCAGTTCTCTCGGACAGGCATTTTCCTACGAGCAGTACTTC,CASSSLGQAFSYEQYF
few,TRBJ2-1,14,TRBV29-1,-,TGCAGCGTTGCACGCGCAAGCTCCTACAATGAGCAGTTCTTC,CSVARASSYNEQFF
many,TRBJ1-1,13,TRBV12-3/TRBV12-4,-,TGTGCCAGCAGTTTCAGGGGGAACACTGAAGCTTTCTTT,CASSFRGNTEAFF
-,TRBJ2-3,12,TRBV6-1,-,TGTGCCAGCAGCTGGCGCACAGATACGCAGTATTTT,CASSWRTDTQYF
many,TRBJ2-7,14,TRBV20-1,-,TGCAGTGCTAGCGGTCTGACGCTCACCTACGAGCAGTACTTC,CSASGLTLTYEQYF
few,TRBJ2-7,13,TRBV20-1,-,TGCAGTGCTGGCAGGGTAGAATGGTCCGAGCAGTACTTC,CSAGRVEWSEQYF
-,TRBJ2-1,15,TRBV5-1,TRBD1,TGCGCCAGCAGCTCGGGGACAGGGGACTACAATGAGCAGTTCTTC,CASSSGTGDYNEQFF
few,TRBJ2-7,12,TRBV29-1,-,TGCAGCGTTGAGTCGGGTTCCTACGAGCAGTACTTC,CSVESGSYEQYF
-,TRBJ2-3,14,TRBV20-1,TRBD1,TGCAGTGCTAGACAGGACAGGGCCCCAGATACGCAGTATTTT,CSARQDRAPDTQYF
-,TRBJ2-5,13,TRBV7-3,-,TGTGCCAGCAGCCGTAACATGGGGGAGACCCAGTACTTC,CASSRNMGETQYF
-,TRBJ2-1,14,TRBV5-5,-,TGTGCCAGCAGCTTGCCGGGGGCGTACAATGAGCAGTTCTTC,CASSLPGAYNEQFF
many,TRBJ1-4,16,TRBV7-2,-,TGTGCCAGCAGCCCGTTTGGTGGGGGAACTAATGAAAAACTGTTTTTT,CASSPFGGGTNEKLFF
-,TRBJ1-2,13,TRBV6-1,TRBD1,TGTGCCAGCATCGAAGGACAGGGCCATGGCTACACCTTC,CASIEGQGHGYTF
many,TRBJ1-5,13,TRBV7-2,-,TGTGCCAGCAGCTCAACAGCGAATCAGCCCCAGCATTTT,CASSSTANQPQHF
-,TRBJ2-2,13,TRBV20-1,-,TGCAGTGCCTCGGACAGGAACACCGGGGAGCTGTTTTTT,CSASDRNTGELFF
once,TRBJ2-7,14,TRBV6-5,-,TGTGCCAGCAGTTACTCGGACGGATTCTACGAGCAGTACTTC,CASSYSDGFYEQYF
-,TRBJ2-1,14,TRBV29-1,-,TGCAGCGTTGCGGGCGGTAGCTCCTACAATGAGCAGTTCTTC,CSVAGGSSYNEQFF
many,TRBJ2-3,14,TRBV29-1,TRBD2,TGCAGCGTTGCGAGCGGGAGTAAATCAGATACGCAGTATTTT,CSVASGSKSDTQYF